This passage covers 11 T cell receptor beta chains from one sample sequenced in a study of blood T cell repertoires in COVID-19. The assay was immunoSEQ multiplex PCR, and TCRdb's table has in-frame clones only and misses some. The sample lists about 300,000 clones; 85% to 90% were seen once. The sample was PBMCs or T cells enriched from blood (not recorded which). The receptors originated from a woman aged 18-35 years who had recovered from COVID-19.

This rearrangement joins TRBV11-2 to TRBJ1-1, with D unresolved. Germline-derived CDR1 and CDR2 are SGHAT and FQNNGV. CDR3 size: 13 residues. V dropped 5 bases and J dropped 5 bases, with 12 bases sitting between them. The CDR3 DNA is TGTGCCAGCAGCCCCTGGGCGGGAACTGAAGCTTTCTTT. It encodes CASSPWAGTEAFF.

The chain couples TRBV7-8 to TRBJ1-1; D remains unclear. CDR3 length equals 17 residues. V shed 3 bases and J shed 7 bases, with 24 bases lying between them. Germline V lookup: CDR1 SGHVS, CDR2 FQNEAQ. CDR3 DNA: TGTGCCAGCAGCTTGGCCAGAAGCCGCAGAGGATCCTATGAAGCTTTCTTT. Translating gives CASSLARSRRGSYEAFF.

This clone was recorded only once. V gene TRBV30 combines with J gene TRBJ1-3; 8 positions match TRBD1. The V segment lost 4 bases and the J segment 4 bases; nucleotides outside the gene matches: 6. The CDR3 consists of 14 residues. Germline V gives CDR1 GTSNPN, CDR2 SVGIG (reference sequence). The CDR3 is CAWNGAGGGNTIYF. CDR3 DNA: TGTGCCTGGAATGGGGCAGGGGGCGGAAACACCATATATTTT. Together with reference TRBV30 and TRBJ1-3, the CDR3 gives the full variable domain: SQTIHQWPATLVQPVGSPLSLECTVEGTSNPNLYWYRQAAGRGLQLLFYSVGIGQISSEVPQNLSASRPQDRQFILSSKKLLLSDSGFYLCAWNGAGGGNTIYFGEGSWLTVV.

The chain has TRBV20-1 and TRBJ2-1, with D uncertain. The CDR3 runs to 11 residues. The V gene's germline CDR1 is DFQATT and CDR2 SNEGSKA (reference sequence). Trimming took off 3 bases at V and 5 bases at J, with 5 bases between the two ends. The CDR3 nucleotides read TGCAGTGCTAGTAACAACAATGAGCAGTTCTTC. Its protein is CSASNNNEQFF.

This clone was seen only a few times. This sequence joins TRBV15 and TRBJ1-6, with TRBD1 identical over 10 bases. The CDR3 loop spans 16 amino acids. Germline CDR1 is LNHNV and CDR2 is YYDKDF (reference sequence). V lost 1 base and J lost 9; bases outside the gene matches: 6. CDR3 in DNA: TGTGCCACCAGCAGAGGGACAGGGGGACTCGGTTCACCCCTCCACTTT. It yields the protein CATSRGTGGLGSPLHF.

The chain recombines TRBV27 with TRBJ1-1; D uncertain. Per germline, CDR1 MNHEY and CDR2 SMNVEV (reference sequence). Trimming shortened V by 5 bases and J by 6 bases, and 19 bases separated the two germline ends. The CDR3 consists of 15 residues. The CDR3 here is CASSALIGRGPEAFF. CDR3 bases: TGTGCCAGCAGTGCACTGATAGGTCGGGGTCCTGAAGCTTTCTTT.

A few counts support this clone. The chain has TRBV19 and TRBJ1-5; TRBD1 agrees at 7 bases. The CDR3 contains 16 residues. Germline assignment: CDR1 LNHDA and CDR2 SQIVND (reference sequence). Unmatched junction bases numbered 14, after V lost 6 bases and J lost 6 bases. Here the CDR3 DNA reads TGTGCCAGTAGCCCTCAGTTTACAGGGGTCGGTCAGCCCCAGCATTTT. It is translated as CASSPQFTGVGQPQHF.

The rearrangement joins TRBV5-4 to TRBJ2-5, with 10 bases matching TRBD1. The CDR3 has 13 residues. Unmatched junction bases numbered 2, after V lost 4 bases and J lost 5 bases. Germline lookup yields CDR1 SGHNT and CDR2 YYREEE (reference sequence). This CDR3 is CASSQGQGETQYF. The CDR3 DNA sequence: TGTGCCAGCAGCCAGGGACAGGGGGAGACCCAGTACTTC. Drawing the rest from reference TRBV5-4 and TRBJ2-5, the complete variable domain is ETGVTQSPTHLIKTRGQQVTLRCSSQSGHNTVSWYQQALGQGPQFIFQYYREEENGRGNFPPRFSGLQFPNYSSELNVNALELDDSALYLCASSQGQGETQYFGPGTRLLVL.

This chain links TRBV3-1 (or the pseudogene TRBV3-2) with TRBJ2-5, with 11 bases that match TRBD2. Trimming removed 6 bases from V and 1 base from J; junction bases left unmatched: 4. The CDR3 sequence is 15 residues long. Germline CDR1 is LGHDT and CDR2 is YNNKEL (reference sequence). The chain's CDR3 is CASRVAGGIQETQYF. The DNA of the CDR3 is TGTGCCAGCAGGGTAGCGGGAGGGATCCAAGAGACCCAGTACTTC.

This chain links TRBV3-1 (or the pseudogene TRBV3-2) with TRBJ2-7; 8 bases fit TRBD2. CDR1 and CDR2 (germline): LGHDT, YNNKEL (reference sequence). Losses at the gene ends were 1 base for V and 0 bases for J; bases not matched to a gene: 2. This CDR3 comprises 15 residues. The chain's CDR3 is CASSQAAGDSYEQYF. In DNA, the CDR3 is TGTGCCAGCAGCCAAGCAGCGGGAGACTCCTACGAGCAGTACTTC.

Written as DNA, the CDR3 is TGTGCCAGCAGCCAAGCGGAGGGGGCCCAAGAGACCCAGTACTTC. Amino acids: CASSQAEGAQETQYF. The chain combines TRBV4-2 with TRBJ2-5; D is possibly TRBD1 (7 bases). From germline, CDR1 is LGHNA and CDR2 YNFKEQ. CDR3 length: 15 amino acids. Trimming left V 1 base short and J 1 base short, with 10 bases between.